This passage covers 27 T cell receptor beta chains from one sample sequenced in a study of technical replicates of blood from a handful of donors. The protocol was immunoSEQ multiplex PCR, while the TCRdb copy is restricted to in-frame clones and leaves out a portion. The sample consists of 55,000 to 75,000 clones, around 92% of them appearing once. The sample consisted of PBMCs. These TCRs come from a human donor in good health. Some clones in this sample may be carry-over from other donors' samples.

The CDR3: CAISDDRGQPLSSAPRGYEQYF. The CDR3 DNA is TGTGCCATCAGTGACGACAGGGGTCAACCCCTTTCTAGCGCACCGAGAGGTTACGAGCAGTACTTC. This chain joins TRBV10-3 and TRBJ2-7, with 8 bases matching TRBD1. The CDR3 has 22 residues. V gave up 3 bases and J gave up 4 bases; unmatched junction bases: 29. In germline, CDR1 is ENHRY, CDR2 SYGVKD.

This chain links TRBV7-2 with TRBJ1-2; maybe TRBD1 (5 bases). Trimming removed 5 bases at V and 13 bases at J, with 17 bases between. The CDR3 is 12 amino acids. Germline assignment: CDR1 SGHTA and CDR2 FQGNSA. Here the CDR3 DNA reads TGTGCCAGCAGCGTCTCAAGGTGGGGCGCCACCTTC. Translating it yields CASSVSRWGATF.

The gene calls are TRBV5-1 and TRBJ1-2; 8 nucleotides line up with TRBD1. Germline CDR1 SGHRS, CDR2 YFSETQ. With V trimmed by 3 bases and J by 3 bases, 4 bases remained unmatched. The length of the CDR3 is 14 residues. In DNA, the CDR3 is TGCGCCAGCAGCTCTTACAGGGGGGACTATGGCTACACCTTC. This codes for CASSSYRGDYGYTF.

In this sample, this clone turned up once. V gene TRBV4-2 combines with J gene TRBJ2-1; the match to TRBD2 covers 12 bases. The CDR3 contains 14 residues. Germline trimming cut 3 bases from V and 10 bases from J; bases unmatched to any gene: 4. Germline CDR1 and CDR2: LGHNA and YNFKEQ. CDR3 sequence reads: CASSQALAGGEQFF. CDR3 nucleotide sequence: TGTGCCAGCAGCCAGGCACTAGCGGGAGGCGAGCAGTTCTTC.

CDR3 residues: CASSTGTSGSGTQYF. CDR3 nucleotides: TGCGCCAGCAGCACCGGGACTAGCGGGAGTGGGACCCAGTACTTC. The chain couples TRBV5-1 to TRBJ2-5; 14 nucleotides match TRBD2. CDR1 is SGHRS, CDR2 YFSETQ, per germline. V shed 4 bases, J shed 7 bases, and the junction held 6 bases outside the gene matches. The CDR3 is 15 amino acids.

In this sample, this clone turned up a few times. The rearrangement uses TRBV11-1 and TRBJ2-1; 9 bases align to TRBD2. CDR3 length equals 12 residues. J was trimmed by 13 bases and V by 7 bases; bases with no gene match: 8. Germline V gives CDR1 SGHAT, CDR2 FQDESV (reference sequence). The CDR3, as DNA: TGTGCCAGCAAGGCGGGGGGGCCTTATCAGTTCTTC. Translating gives CASKAGGPYQFF.

The chain uses TRBV30 and TRBJ2-3; weak D call: TRBD2 (6 bases). V was shortened by 8 bases and J by 6 bases, with 21 bases between the two germline ends. Germline V lookup: CDR1 GTSNPN, CDR2 SVGIG (reference sequence). CDR3 length: 14 residues. CDR3 sequence: CATAPGVGVDTQYF. In DNA, the CDR3 is TGTGCCACTGCCCCGGGAGTGGGGGTGGATACGCAGTATTTT.

This chain uses TRBV18 with TRBJ1-5; no definite D call. V was pared by 5 bases and J by 0 bases, with 5 bases between. Per the germline V gene, CDR1 is KGHSH and CDR2 is LQKENI. There are 13 residues in the CDR3. The CDR3 sequence is CASSGNSNQPQHF. Written as DNA, the CDR3 is TGTGCCAGCTCAGGCAATAGCAATCAGCCCCAGCATTTT.

This chain joins TRBV7-2 and TRBJ1-4; the D is unclear. The germline V gene has CDR1 SGHTA and CDR2 FQGNSA. Trimming shortened V by 6 bases and J by 3 bases, and 14 bases separated the two germline ends. This CDR3 has 15 residues. CDR3 in DNA: TGTGCCAGCAGTCGGGGAGGTGGACCTAATGAAAAACTGTTTTTT. Translation: CASSRGGGPNEKLFF.

The chain has TRBV7-9 and TRBJ2-7, with a tentative D call TRBD1 (5 bases). Germline lookup yields CDR1 SEHNR and CDR2 FQNEAQ (reference sequence). There are 14 residues in the CDR3. V lost 1 base, J lost 3 bases, and 10 bases lay in between. The CDR3 nucleotides read TGTGCCAGCAGCTTAGTTAGGGGAAGCTACGAGCAGTACTTC. Translating it yields CASSLVRGSYEQYF.

This clone was observed a few times. The chain links TRBV2 to TRBJ1-5, with TRBD1 matching 10 bases. J lost 7 bases, V lost 6 bases, and 9 bases had no gene match. The CDR3 extends over 15 amino acids. The germline V gene has CDR1 SNHLY and CDR2 FYNNEI. As DNA, the CDR3 is TGTGCCAGCAGCCCCGACAGGGGGCGCGAACAGCCCCAGCATTTT. Encoded protein: CASSPDRGREQPQHF.

This chain connects TRBV4-3 to TRBJ2-3; D gene unclear. This CDR3 spans 18 amino acids. Germline V CDR1 and CDR2: LGHNA, YSLEER. Trimming stripped 0 bases from V and 0 bases from J, with 16 bases between. The CDR3 bases are TGCGCCAGCAGCCAAGAAAGGTTGGCGAGACTTAGCACAGATACGCAGTATTTT. It encodes CASSQERLARLSTDTQYF.

This chain connects TRBV7-2 to TRBJ2-7, with 7 bases aligning to TRBD2. Germline-derived CDR1 and CDR2 are SGHTA and FQGNSA. The V segment lost 5 bases and the J segment 3 bases; nucleotides outside the gene matches: 4. The CDR3 runs to 13 residues. The CDR3 bases are TGTGCCAGCAGCCCAGCGGGGAGCTACGAGCAGTACTTC. Amino acid sequence: CASSPAGSYEQYF.

Here the CDR3 DNA reads TGTGCCACCAGCAGAGTTCGGGCTGAAGCTTTCTTT. Protein: CATSRVRAEAFF. The chain joins TRBV15 to TRBJ1-1, with unresolved D. Deletions cut 1 base from V and 6 bases from J, with 6 bases between. The germline CDR1 and CDR2 sequences are LNHNV and YYDKDF (reference sequence). The CDR3 is 12 amino acids.

This clone was observed a single time. The chain couples TRBV18 to TRBJ2-1, with 9 bases lining up with TRBD2. CDR1 and CDR2 (germline): KGHSH, LQKENI. The CDR3 consists of 15 residues. V gave up 3 bases and J gave up 7 bases; unmatched junction bases: 7. For the CDR3, the DNA is TGTGCCAGCTCACCGGATAGCGGGAGAACGAATGAGCAGTTCTTC. It is translated as CASSPDSGRTNEQFF.

The J gene is TRBJ1-1, the V gene TRBV9, with D hard to call. Germline lookup yields CDR1 SGDLS and CDR2 YYNGEE. Trimming removed 2 bases at V and 3 bases at J, with 8 bases between. This CDR3 has 13 residues. DNA for the CDR3: TGTGCCAGCAGCGTTTTTCCCTACACTGAAGCTTTCTTT. It encodes CASSVFPYTEAFF.

This clone was observed a handful of times. The CDR3 loop is CASSRTGGDSYEQYF. For the CDR3, the DNA is TGCGCCAGCAGTCGGACAGGGGGAGACTCCTACGAGCAGTACTTC. The chain has TRBV4-1 and TRBJ2-7; TRBD1 agrees at 10 bases. Germline assignment: CDR1 MGHRA and CDR2 YSYEKL. The CDR3 contains 15 residues. V shed 6 bases and J 0 bases; nucleotides not matched to a gene: 5.

V and J are TRBV9 and TRBJ2-7; 7 bases align to TRBD1. The germline V gene encodes CDR1 SGDLS and CDR2 YYNGEE. The CDR3 is 14 residues long. The V segment lost 3 bases and the J segment 2 bases; nucleotides outside the gene matches: 5. CDR3 protein: CASSDRGDTYEQYF. The CDR3, as DNA: TGTGCCAGCAGCGACAGGGGAGATACCTACGAGCAGTACTTC.

This clone was observed a single time. V is TRBV6-6 and J is TRBJ1-2, with 7 bases matching TRBD1. The CDR3 has 13 amino acids. The J segment lost 8 bases and the V segment lost 7 bases, leaving 10 bases of the junction unmatched. Germline V gene data show CDR1 as MNHNY and CDR2 as SVGAGI (reference sequence). For the CDR3, the DNA is TGTGCCAGCAAAGAAGGGGGCCTTGGAGGCTACACCTTC. It encodes CASKEGGLGGYTF.

The rearrangement joins TRBV5-6 to TRBJ1-2; unclear D gene. This CDR3 contains 13 residues. Trimming removed 0 bases at V and 8 bases at J, with 11 bases between. In germline, CDR1 is SGHDT, CDR2 YYEEEE. CDR3 bases: TGTGCCAGCAGCTTGGAGCAGATCGGGGGCTACACCTTC. It codes for CASSLEQIGGYTF.

The chain couples TRBV5-1 to TRBJ2-7, with 12 bases that match TRBD2. The CDR3 extends over 15 amino acids. CDR1 and CDR2 (germline): SGHRS, YFSETQ. Trimming removed 2 bases from V and 6 bases from J; junction bases left unmatched: 6. CDR3 protein: CASSFASGGAVEQYF. The CDR3 nucleotides read TGCGCCAGCAGCTTCGCTAGCGGGGGGGCTGTCGAGCAGTACTTC.

The gene calls are TRBV5-4 and TRBJ2-5, with TRBD2 as a possible D gene (6 bases). Germline V gene data show CDR1 as SGHNT and CDR2 as YYREEE (reference sequence). There are 13 residues in the CDR3. V dropped 0 bases and J dropped 4 bases, with 7 bases sitting between them. The CDR3 protein is CASSLGGVETQYF. The CDR3 region has the DNA TGTGCCAGCAGCTTGGGGGGGGTAGAGACCCAGTACTTC.

The CDR3 is CASSQDWTSGGSPTDTQYF. CDR3 DNA: TGCGCCAGCAGCCAAGACTGGACTAGCGGGGGGTCCCCCACAGATACGCAGTATTTT. The chain couples TRBV4-3 to TRBJ2-3; 14 bases map to TRBD2. Germline V gives CDR1 LGHNA, CDR2 YSLEER. This CDR3 spans 19 amino acids. J lost 2 bases, V lost 0 bases, and 7 bases had no gene match.

In its sample, this clone was seen once. This chain joins TRBV6-4 and TRBJ2-1; D might be TRBD2 (7 bases). Deletions cut 2 bases from V and 13 bases from J, with 15 bases between. CDR1 and CDR2 from the germline V gene are MRHNA and SNTAGT. This CDR3 is built from 13 residues. The CDR3 spells CASSDIRGAAQFF. The CDR3 DNA is TGTGCCAGCAGTGACATTCGGGGGGCGGCCCAGTTCTTC.

The genes are TRBV12-5 and TRBJ2-2, with D tentatively TRBD1 (5 bases). Germline V CDR1 and CDR2: LGHNT, FRNRAP. V lost 6 bases and J 5 bases, leaving 16 bases between the germline ends. The CDR3 runs 15 residues. The CDR3 sequence is CASGKGPGRTGELFF. DNA of the CDR3: TGTGCTAGTGGAAAGGGGCCAGGGCGAACCGGGGAGCTGTTTTTT.

This chain joins TRBV5-4 and TRBJ2-1; D is uncertain. V was clipped by 2 bases and J by 8 bases, with 11 bases between them. The CDR3 is 13 amino acids. The germline V gene has CDR1 SGHNT and CDR2 YYREEE (reference sequence). CDR3 sequence (DNA): TGTGCCAGCAGCTTTGGTGTCGAGTATGAGCAGTTCTTC. This translates into CASSFGVEYEQFF.

V gene TRBV4-3 combines with J gene TRBJ2-2; 7 bases are shared with TRBD2. Germline-derived CDR1 and CDR2 are LGHNA and YSLEER. This CDR3 has 18 residues. V gave up 1 base and J gave up 7 bases; unmatched junction bases: 15. CDR3 loop: CASSQGLNGGGFGGELFF. In DNA, the CDR3 is TGCGCCAGCAGCCAAGGGTTAAACGGGGGAGGGTTCGGCGGGGAGCTGTTTTTT.